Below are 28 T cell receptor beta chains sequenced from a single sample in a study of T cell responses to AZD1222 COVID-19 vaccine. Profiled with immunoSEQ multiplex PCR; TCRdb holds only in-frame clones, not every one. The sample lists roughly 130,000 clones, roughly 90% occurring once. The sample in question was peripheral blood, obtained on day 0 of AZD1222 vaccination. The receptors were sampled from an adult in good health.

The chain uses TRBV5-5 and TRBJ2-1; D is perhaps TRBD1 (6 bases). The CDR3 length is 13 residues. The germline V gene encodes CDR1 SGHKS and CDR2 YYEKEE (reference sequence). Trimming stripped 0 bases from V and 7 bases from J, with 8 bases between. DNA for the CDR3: TGTGCCAGCAGCTTGGGGACAGTTAATGAGCAGTTCTTC. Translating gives CASSLGTVNEQFF.

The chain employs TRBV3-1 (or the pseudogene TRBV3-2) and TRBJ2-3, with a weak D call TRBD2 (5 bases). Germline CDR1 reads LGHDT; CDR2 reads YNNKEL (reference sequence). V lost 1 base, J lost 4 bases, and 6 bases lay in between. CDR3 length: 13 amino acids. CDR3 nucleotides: TGTGCCAGCAGCCAAGCGGGATCAGATACGCAGTATTTT. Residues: CASSQAGSDTQYF.

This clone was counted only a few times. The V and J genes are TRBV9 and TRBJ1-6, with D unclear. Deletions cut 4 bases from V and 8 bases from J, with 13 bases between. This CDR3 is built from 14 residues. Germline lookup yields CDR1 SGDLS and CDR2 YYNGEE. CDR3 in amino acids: CASSKGLADSPLHF. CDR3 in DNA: TGTGCCAGCAGCAAAGGTCTGGCCGATTCACCCCTCCACTTT.

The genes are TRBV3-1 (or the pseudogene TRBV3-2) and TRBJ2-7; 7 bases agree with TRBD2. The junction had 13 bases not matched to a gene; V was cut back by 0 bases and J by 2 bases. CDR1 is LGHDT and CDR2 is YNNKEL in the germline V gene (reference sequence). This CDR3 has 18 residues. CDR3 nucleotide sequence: TGTGCCAGCAGCCAAGATCGTTACCGGAGAGGGAGGGCCTACGAGCAGTACTTC. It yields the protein CASSQDRYRRGRAYEQYF.

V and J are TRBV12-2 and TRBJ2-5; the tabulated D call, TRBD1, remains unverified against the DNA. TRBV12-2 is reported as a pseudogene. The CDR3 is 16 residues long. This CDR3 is CASRSPKGAGCETQYF. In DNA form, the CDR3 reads TGTGCAAGTCGATCACCGAAGGGGGCAGGATGTGAGACCCAGTACTTC.

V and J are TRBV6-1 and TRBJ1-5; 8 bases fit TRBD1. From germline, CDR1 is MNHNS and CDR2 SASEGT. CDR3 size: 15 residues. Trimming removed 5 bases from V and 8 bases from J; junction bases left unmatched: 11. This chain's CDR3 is CASSSLGQGGEPQHF. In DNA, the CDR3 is TGTGCCAGCAGTTCCCTAGGACAGGGCGGCGAGCCCCAGCATTTT.

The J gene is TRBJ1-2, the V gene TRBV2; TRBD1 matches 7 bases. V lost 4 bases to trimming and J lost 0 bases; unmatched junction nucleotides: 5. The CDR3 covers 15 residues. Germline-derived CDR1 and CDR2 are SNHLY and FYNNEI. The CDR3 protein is CASSARDRANYGYTF. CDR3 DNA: TGTGCCAGCAGTGCCCGGGACAGAGCTAACTATGGCTACACCTTC.

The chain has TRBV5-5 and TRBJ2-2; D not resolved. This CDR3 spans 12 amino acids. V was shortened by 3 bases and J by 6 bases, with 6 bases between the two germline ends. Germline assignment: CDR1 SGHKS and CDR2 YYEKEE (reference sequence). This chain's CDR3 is CASSWVAGELFF. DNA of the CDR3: TGTGCCAGCAGCTGGGTTGCCGGGGAGCTGTTTTTT.

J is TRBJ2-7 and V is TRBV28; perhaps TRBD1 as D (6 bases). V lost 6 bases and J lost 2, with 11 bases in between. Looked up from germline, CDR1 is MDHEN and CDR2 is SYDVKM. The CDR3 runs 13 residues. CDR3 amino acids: CASRRDTTYEQYF. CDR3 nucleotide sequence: TGTGCCAGCAGACGGGACACAACCTACGAGCAGTACTTC.

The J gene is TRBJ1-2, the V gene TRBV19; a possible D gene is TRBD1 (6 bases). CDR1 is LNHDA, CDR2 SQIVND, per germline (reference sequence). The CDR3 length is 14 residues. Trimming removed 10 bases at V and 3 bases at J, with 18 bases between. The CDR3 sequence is CATRRDTGDYGYTF. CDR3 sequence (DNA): TGTGCCACCAGGAGGGACACCGGGGACTATGGCTACACCTTC.

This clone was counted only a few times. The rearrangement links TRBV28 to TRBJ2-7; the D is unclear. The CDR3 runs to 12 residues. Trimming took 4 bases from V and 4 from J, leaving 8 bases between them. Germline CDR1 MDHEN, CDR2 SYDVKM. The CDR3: CASSSTPYEQYF. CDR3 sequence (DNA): TGTGCCAGCAGTTCAACCCCATACGAGCAGTACTTC.

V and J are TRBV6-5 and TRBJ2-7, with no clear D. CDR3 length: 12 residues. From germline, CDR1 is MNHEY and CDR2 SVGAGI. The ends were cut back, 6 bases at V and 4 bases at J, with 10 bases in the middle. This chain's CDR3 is CASSSSRYEQYF. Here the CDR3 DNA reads TGTGCCAGCAGCTCATCGCGTTACGAGCAGTACTTC.

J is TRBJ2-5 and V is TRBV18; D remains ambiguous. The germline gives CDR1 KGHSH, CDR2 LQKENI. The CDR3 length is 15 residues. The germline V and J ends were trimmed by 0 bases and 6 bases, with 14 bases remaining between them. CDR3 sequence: CASSPPPLRWKTQYF. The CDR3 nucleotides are TGTGCCAGCTCACCACCTCCCCTCCGCTGGAAGACCCAGTACTTC.

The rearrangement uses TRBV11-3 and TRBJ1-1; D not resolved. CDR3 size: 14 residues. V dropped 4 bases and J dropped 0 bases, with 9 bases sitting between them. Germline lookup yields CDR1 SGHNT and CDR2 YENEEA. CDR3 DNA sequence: TGTGCCAGCAGCTCCGGACGGATGAACACTGAAGCTTTCTTT. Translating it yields CASSSGRMNTEAFF.

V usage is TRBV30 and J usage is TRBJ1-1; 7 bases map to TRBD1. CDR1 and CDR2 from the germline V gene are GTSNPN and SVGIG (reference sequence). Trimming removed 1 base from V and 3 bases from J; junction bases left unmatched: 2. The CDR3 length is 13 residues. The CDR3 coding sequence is TGTGCCTGGAGTGACAGGGGCGACACTGAAGCTTTCTTT. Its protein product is CAWSDRGDTEAFF. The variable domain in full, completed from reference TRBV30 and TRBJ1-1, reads SQTIHQWPATLVQPVGSPLSLECTVEGTSNPNLYWYRQAAGRGLQLLFYSVGIGQISSEVPQNLSASRPQDRQFILSSKKLLLSDSGFYLCAWSDRGDTEAFFGQGTRLTVV.

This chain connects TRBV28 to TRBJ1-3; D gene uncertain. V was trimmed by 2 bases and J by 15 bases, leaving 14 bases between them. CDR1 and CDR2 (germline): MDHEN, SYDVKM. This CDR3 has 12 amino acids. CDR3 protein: CASSLPSGRPYF. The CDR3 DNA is TGTGCCAGCAGTTTACCGTCCGGACGTCCATATTTT.

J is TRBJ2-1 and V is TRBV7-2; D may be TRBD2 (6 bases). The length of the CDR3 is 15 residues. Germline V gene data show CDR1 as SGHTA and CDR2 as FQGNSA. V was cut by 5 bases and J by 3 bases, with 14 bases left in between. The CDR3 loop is CASSPWGTFYNEQFF. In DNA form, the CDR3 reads TGTGCCAGCAGCCCCTGGGGGACTTTCTACAATGAGCAGTTCTTC.

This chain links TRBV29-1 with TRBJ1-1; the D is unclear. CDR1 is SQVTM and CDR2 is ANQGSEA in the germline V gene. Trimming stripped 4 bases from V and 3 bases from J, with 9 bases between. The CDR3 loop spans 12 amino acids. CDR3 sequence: CSVVGSYTEAFF. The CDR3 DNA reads TGCAGCGTTGTGGGTAGTTACACTGAAGCTTTCTTT.

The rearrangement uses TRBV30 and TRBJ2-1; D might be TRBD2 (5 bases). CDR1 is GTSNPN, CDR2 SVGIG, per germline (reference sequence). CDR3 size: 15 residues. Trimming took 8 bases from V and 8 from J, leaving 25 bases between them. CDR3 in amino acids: CARKASGNPWDEQFF. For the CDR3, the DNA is TGTGCCCGAAAGGCCAGCGGCAATCCCTGGGATGAGCAGTTCTTC.

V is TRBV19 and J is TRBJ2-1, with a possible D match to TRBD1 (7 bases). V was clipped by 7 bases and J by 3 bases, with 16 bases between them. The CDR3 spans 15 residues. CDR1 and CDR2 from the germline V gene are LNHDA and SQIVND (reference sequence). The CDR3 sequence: CASTPRGVGYNEQFF. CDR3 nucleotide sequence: TGTGCCAGTACACCCAGGGGGGTGGGCTACAATGAGCAGTTCTTC.

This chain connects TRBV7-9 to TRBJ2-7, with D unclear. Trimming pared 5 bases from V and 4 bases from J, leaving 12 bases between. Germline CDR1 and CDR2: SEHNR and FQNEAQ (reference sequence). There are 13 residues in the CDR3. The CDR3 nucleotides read TGTGCCAGCAGCAATTTGCCAGAGTACGAGCAGTACTTC. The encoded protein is CASSNLPEYEQYF.

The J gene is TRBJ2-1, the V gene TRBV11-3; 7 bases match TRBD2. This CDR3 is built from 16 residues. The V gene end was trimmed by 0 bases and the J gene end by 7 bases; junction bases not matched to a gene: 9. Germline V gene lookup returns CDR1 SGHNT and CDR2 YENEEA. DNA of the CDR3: TGTGCCAGCAGCTTAGATAGTCCAGCGGGAATAAATGAGCAGTTCTTC. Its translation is CASSLDSPAGINEQFF.

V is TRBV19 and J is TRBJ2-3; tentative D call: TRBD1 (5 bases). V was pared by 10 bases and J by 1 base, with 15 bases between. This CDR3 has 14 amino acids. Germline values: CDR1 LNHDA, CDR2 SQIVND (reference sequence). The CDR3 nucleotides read TGTGCCACCGCGTGGGGCCGGGGCACAGATACGCAGTATTTT. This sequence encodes CATAWGRGTDTQYF. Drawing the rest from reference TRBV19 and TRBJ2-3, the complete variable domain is DGGITQSPKYLFRKEGQNVTLSCEQNLNHDAMYWYRQDPGQGLRLIYYSQIVNDFQKGDIAEGYSVSREKKESFPLTVTSAQKNPTAFYLCATAWGRGTDTQYFGPGTRLTVL.

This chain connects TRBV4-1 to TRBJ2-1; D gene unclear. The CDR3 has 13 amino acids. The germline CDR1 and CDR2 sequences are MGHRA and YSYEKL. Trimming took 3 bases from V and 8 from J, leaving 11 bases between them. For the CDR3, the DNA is TGCGCCAGCAGCCACCAACCCTTGGATGAGCAGTTCTTC. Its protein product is CASSHQPLDEQFF.

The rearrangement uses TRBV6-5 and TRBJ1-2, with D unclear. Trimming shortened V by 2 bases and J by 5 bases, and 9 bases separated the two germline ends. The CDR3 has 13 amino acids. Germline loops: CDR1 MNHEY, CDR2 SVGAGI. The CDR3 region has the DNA TGTGCCAGCAGTTACCTTGTAAGATATGGCTACACCTTC. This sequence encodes CASSYLVRYGYTF.

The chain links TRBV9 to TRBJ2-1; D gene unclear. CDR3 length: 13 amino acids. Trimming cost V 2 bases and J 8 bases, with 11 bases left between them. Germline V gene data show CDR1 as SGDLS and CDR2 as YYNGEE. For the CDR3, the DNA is TGTGCCAGCAGCGTTGCTAGTTGGGATGAGCAGTTCTTC. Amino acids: CASSVASWDEQFF.

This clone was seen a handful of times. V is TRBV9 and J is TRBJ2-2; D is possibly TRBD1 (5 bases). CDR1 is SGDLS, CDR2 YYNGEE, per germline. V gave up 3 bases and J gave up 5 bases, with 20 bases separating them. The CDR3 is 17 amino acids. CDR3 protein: CASSDTLQGLVTGELFF. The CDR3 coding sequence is TGTGCCAGCAGCGACACCCTGCAGGGCTTAGTAACCGGGGAGCTGTTTTTT.

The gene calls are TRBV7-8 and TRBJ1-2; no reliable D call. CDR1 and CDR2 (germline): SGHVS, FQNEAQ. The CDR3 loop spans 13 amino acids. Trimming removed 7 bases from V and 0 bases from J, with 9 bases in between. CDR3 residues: CASTSSANYGYTF. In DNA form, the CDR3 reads TGTGCCAGCACCTCGAGTGCTAACTATGGCTACACCTTC.